A selection of T cell receptor beta chains follows, all from one sample in a study of blood T cell repertoires in COVID-19. Clones were sequenced by immunoSEQ multiplex PCR, and TCRdb holds only the in-frame ones, with some missing. The sample comprises roughly 180,000 clones, around 86% of which are singletons, and about 9.6% rests with the top ten. Input material: PBMCs or T cells enriched from blood (not recorded which). The receptors were sampled from a woman in her 30s who had recovered from COVID-19. CDR3s include the opening cysteine and the closing phenylalanine or tryptophan. D genes are given only for firm matches. The size entry is marked missing in some rows and otherwise reads once, few, many or a size class.

TRBJ2-7 . few TRBV25-1 CASSDQTDREQYF TGTGCCAGCAGTGATCAGACGGACAGAGAGCAGTACTTC
TRBJ2-5 TRBD2 . TRBV7-2 CASSLGAGDLETQYF TGTGCCAGCAGCTTAGGTGCGGGAGACTTGGAGACCCAGTACTTC
TRBJ2-7 TRBD1 . TRBV19 CASSMRGQDAYEQYF TGTGCCAGTAGTATGAGGGGACAGGACGCCTACGAGCAGTACTTC
TRBJ1-3 . . TRBV7-2 CASSTVGPGGVVSGNTIYF TGTGCCAGCAGCACCGTGGGGCCAGGAGGGGTTGTCTCTGGAAACACCATATATTTT
TRBJ2-7 TRBD2 . TRBV7-2 CASSLQAGYYEQYF TGTGCCAGCAGCTTACAAGCGGGGTACTACGAGCAGTACTTC
TRBJ2-7 TRBD2 few TRBV6-1 CASSEFAGGGYEQYF TGTGCCAGCAGTGAATTCGCGGGGGGCGGCTACGAGCAGTACTTC
TRBJ2-3 TRBD2 . TRBV7-2 CASTSSLLAGKAF TGTGCCAGCACCTCCTCCCTACTAGCGGGAAAAGCTTTT
TRBJ1-1 . . TRBV28 CASSLFIRGSNTEAFF TGTGCCAGCAGTTTATTTATCAGGGGCTCGAACACTGAAGCTTTCTTT
TRBJ1-1 TRBD1 . TRBV3-1/TRBV3-2 CASSQGTGEAFF TGTGCCAGCAGCCAAGGGACAGGGGAAGCTTTCTTT
TRBJ2-5 TRBD1 . TRBV29-1 CSVGQGVQETQYF TGCAGCGTGGGACAGGGGGTTCAAGAGACCCAGTACTTC
TRBJ2-5 . . TRBV18 CASSPSFDFIQETQYF TGTGCCAGCTCACCATCTTTCGACTTTATACAAGAGACCCAGTACTTC
TRBJ2-7 . . TRBV28 CASSLGLGGSHEQYF TGTGCCAGCAGTTTGGGCCTCGGGGGATCCCACGAGCAGTACTTC
TRBJ1-6 . . TRBV7-8 CASSQAKIESGSYNSPLHF TGTGCCAGCAGCCAAGCGAAGATCGAGTCGGGTTCCTATAATTCACCCCTCCACTTT
TRBJ2-7 . . TRBV3-1/TRBV3-2 CASSQDRVDEQYF TGTGCCAGCAGCCAAGACAGGGTGGACGAGCAGTACTTC
TRBJ2-1 TRBD2 . TRBV19 CASSIGTSEYNEQFF TGTGCCAGTAGTATCGGGACTAGCGAGTACAATGAGCAGTTCTTC
TRBJ1-6 TRBD1 . TRBV5-1 CASRSGQGRNSPLHF TGCGCCAGCAGATCGGGACAGGGAAGAAATTCACCCCTCCACTTT
TRBJ2-1 TRBD2 . TRBV9 CASSVELAGDYNEQFF TGTGCCAGCAGCGTAGAGCTAGCGGGAGACTACAATGAGCAGTTCTTC
TRBJ1-3 . . TRBV12-3/TRBV12-4 CASTAGNTIYF TGTGCCAGCACCGCTGGAAACACCATATATTTT
TRBJ2-5 TRBD2 . TRBV5-1 CASSLGNREGETQYF TGCGCCAGCAGCTTGGGAAATCGGGAGGGAGAGACCCAGTACTTC
TRBJ1-6 TRBD1 . TRBV7-9 CASSSRDRYNSPLHF TGTGCCAGCAGCTCCCGGGACAGATACAATTCACCCCTCCACTTT
TRBJ1-6 TRBD1 . TRBV11-2 CASSLWRRTGQENSPLHF TGTGCCAGCAGCTTATGGAGGAGAACAGGACAGGAGAATTCACCCCTCCACTTT
TRBJ2-1 TRBD1 . TRBV6-5 CASSYSGQGYNEQFF TGTGCCAGCAGTTACTCGGGACAGGGTTACAATGAGCAGTTCTTC
TRBJ1-5 TRBD1 . TRBV18 CASSQAGQGLGQPQHF TGTGCCAGCTCCCAAGCAGGACAGGGGCTTGGCCAGCCCCAGCATTTT
TRBJ2-7 TRBD1 . TRBV6-5 CASRTDRGFSGEQYF TGTGCCAGCAGAACTGACAGGGGTTTTAGTGGCGAGCAGTACTTC
TRBJ1-4 . . TRBV2 CASSETQGTNEKLFF TGTGCCAGCAGTGAAACCCAGGGGACTAATGAAAAACTGTTTTTT
TRBJ2-3 TRBD2 . TRBV5-4 CASSFGLGLRTDTQYF TGTGCCAGCAGCTTTGGGTTGGGACTACGCACAGATACGCAGTATTTT
TRBJ2-5 . . TRBV6-7 CATGVGEETQYF TGTGCCACCGGGGTTGGGGAAGAGACCCAGTACTTC
TRBJ1-6 . . TRBV7-2 CASSPGGGSLNSPLHF TGTGCCAGCAGCCCCGGAGGAGGATCACTCAATTCACCCCTCCACTTT
TRBJ2-3 TRBD2 once TRBV19 CASSPFTSGATDTQYF TGTGCCAGTAGTCCCTTTACTAGCGGAGCTACAGATACGCAGTATTTT
TRBJ2-7 . . TRBV2 CASGRERGSYEQYF TGTGCCAGCGGCCGAGAGAGGGGGAGCTACGAGCAGTACTTC
TRBJ1-2 . . TRBV2 CASSEVTPNYGYTF TGTGCCAGCAGTGAAGTAACACCGAACTATGGCTACACCTTC
TRBJ1-4 . few TRBV7-6 CASSLDQGRGEKLFF TGTGCCAGCAGCTTAGATCAGGGGCGAGGTGAAAAACTGTTTTTT
TRBJ2-2 TRBD2 . TRBV10-2 CASSELAGGDTGELFF TGCGCCAGCAGTGAACTCGCGGGAGGGGACACCGGGGAGCTGTTTTTT
TRBJ2-7 TRBD2 . TRBV10-1 CASSDGLAGLYEQYF TGCGCCAGCAGCGACGGACTAGCGGGACTCTACGAGCAGTACTTC
TRBJ2-5 . . TRBV15 CATSRDLLDPPSRETQYF TGTGCCACCAGCAGAGATCTTCTTGATCCGCCCAGCAGGGAGACCCAGTACTTC
TRBJ2-5 . . TRBV18 CASSGLRGAGETQYF TGTGCCAGCTCTGGATTAAGGGGCGCAGGAGAGACCCAGTACTTC
TRBJ2-3 . . TRBV12-5 CASGLGQARDTDTQYF TGTGCTAGTGGTTTGGGACAGGCACGGGACACAGATACGCAGTATTTT
TRBJ2-5 . . TRBV7-8 CASSLALDQKRETQYF TGTGCCAGCAGCTTAGCCCTAGACCAGAAACGAGAGACCCAGTACTTC
TRBJ1-1 TRBD1 once TRBV18 CASSRDRMNTEAFF TGTGCCAGCTCAAGGGACAGGATGAACACTGAAGCTTTCTTT
TRBJ2-7 . . TRBV6-5 CASSHRTFEQYF TGTGCCAGCAGTCATAGGACATTCGAGCAGTACTTC
TRBJ1-2 TRBD1 . TRBV24-1 CATSDSGQGNYGYTF TGTGCCACCAGTGATTCGGGACAGGGAAACTATGGCTACACCTTC
TRBJ2-2 . few TRBV28 CASSFIWDTPGELFF TGTGCCAGCAGTTTCATTTGGGACACCCCGGGGGAGCTGTTTTTT
TRBJ1-5 . . TRBV18 CASSPTDRNQPQHF TGTGCCAGCTCACCTACTGACAGGAATCAGCCCCAGCATTTT
TRBJ2-1 TRBD2 . TRBV27 CASNPGLALYNEQFF TGTGCCAGCAATCCGGGACTAGCCTTATACAATGAGCAGTTCTTC
TRBJ1-6 . once TRBV7-2 CASSLLTWGEGNSPLHF TGTGCCAGCAGCTTGTTGACATGGGGGGAAGGTAATTCACCCCTCCACTTT
TRBJ2-7 . . TRBV28 CASSPRGSADYEQYF TGTGCCAGCAGCCCTCGGGGGTCAGCTGACTACGAGCAGTACTTC
TRBJ2-7 TRBD2 . TRBV6-5 CATQRGRAYEQYF TGTGCCACCCAGCGGGGGAGGGCCTACGAGCAGTACTTC
TRBJ2-6 . . TRBV6-1 CASSEEEGTGANVLTF TGTGCCAGCAGTGAAGAAGAGGGGACAGGGGCCAACGTCCTGACTTTC
TRBJ2-7 . . TRBV3-1/TRBV3-2 CASSQVDNEQYF TGTGCCAGCAGCCAAGTCGACAACGAGCAGTACTTC
TRBJ1-4 . . TRBV29-1 CSVLGGIGEKLFF TGCAGCGTTTTGGGAGGGATTGGTGAAAAACTGTTTTTT
TRBJ1-2 . . TRBV10-3 CAITEGEEDYGYTF TGTGCCATCACCGAGGGGGAAGAGGACTATGGCTACACCTTC
TRBJ1-4 TRBD1 . TRBV18 CASSSTQAGGREKLFF TGTGCCAGCTCCTCCACCCAAGCAGGGGGTCGAGAAAAACTGTTTTTT
TRBJ2-4 . . TRBV5-8 CASSSGFVAKNIQYF TGTGCCAGCTCCTCCGGGTTTGTAGCCAAAAACATTCAGTACTTC
TRBJ1-3 TRBD1 . TRBV5-6 CASSWRDRASGNTIYF TGTGCCAGCAGCTGGAGGGACAGGGCGTCAGGAAACACCATATATTTT
TRBJ1-3 . . TRBV10-3 CAISERQELSGNTIYF TGTGCCATCAGTGAGCGACAGGAACTCTCTGGAAACACCATATATTTT
TRBJ2-5 . . TRBV10-3 CAISERERETQYF TGTGCCATCAGTGAACGGGAGCGGGAGACCCAGTACTTC
TRBJ1-5 . . TRBV2 CASSINQPQHF TGTGCCAGCTCTATAAATCAGCCCCAGCATTTT
TRBJ1-5 TRBD1 . TRBV28 CASSPLVTGVQPQHF TGTGCCAGCAGCCCTTTAGTGACAGGGGTACAGCCCCAGCATTTT
TRBJ2-1 . . TRBV7-9 CASSYPLDGGDNEQFF TGTGCCAGCAGCTACCCCCTCGACGGGGGTGACAATGAGCAGTTCTTC